A selection of T cell receptor beta chains follows, all from one sample in a study of blood T cell repertoires in COVID-19. Sequenced by immunoSEQ multiplex PCR; TCRdb stores in-frame clones only, minus some. In the table there are under 500,000 clones, nearly 90% of which are singletons. The sequenced sample consisted of PBMCs or T cells enriched from blood (not recorded which). The receptor source for this set is a woman between 18 and 30 years old with acute COVID-19. Each CDR3 is given with its conserved first and last residue. D genes are given only for firm matches. Clone size, where shown, is once, few, many, or a class for clones that have expanded.

NA	TRBJ2-3	TRBV10-2	TRBD2	CASYPGTSGSTDTQYF	TGCGCCAGCTACCCCGGGACTAGCGGGAGCACAGATACGCAGTATTTT
NA	TRBJ1-1	TRBV11-2	NA	CASSIRVSEAFF	TGTGCCAGCAGCATCAGGGTTTCTGAAGCTTTCTTT
NA	TRBJ2-1	TRBV9	NA	CASSAPGRYEQFF	TGTGCCAGCAGCGCTCCAGGGAGGTATGAGCAGTTCTTC
NA	TRBJ2-7	TRBV5-4	NA	CASSFWGGRHEQYF	TGTGCCAGCAGCTTCTGGGGAGGCAGACACGAGCAGTACTTC
NA	TRBJ1-2	TRBV29-1	NA	CSVAGTSNYGYTF	TGCAGCGTCGCCGGGACTTCTAACTATGGCTACACCTTC
few	TRBJ2-1	TRBV6-2/TRBV6-3	NA	CASSYQADYYNEQFF	TGTGCCAGCAGTTACCAAGCCGACTACTACAATGAGCAGTTCTTC
NA	TRBJ1-4	TRBV30	NA	CAWSVNEAAFNEKLFF	TGTGCCTGGAGTGTAAATGAGGCCGCGTTTAATGAAAAACTGTTTTTT
NA	TRBJ1-1	TRBV10-3	NA	CAISALNTEAFF	TGTGCCATCAGTGCCTTGAACACTGAAGCTTTCTTT
NA	TRBJ1-6	TRBV7-2	NA	CASSSNIRSYSPLHF	TGTGCCAGCAGCTCCAACATCCGTAGCTACTCACCCCTCCACTTT
NA	TRBJ1-1	TRBV9	TRBD1	CASSPGQEAFF	TGTGCCAGCAGCCCGGGACAGGAAGCTTTCTTT
NA	TRBJ2-5	TRBV19	TRBD2	CASSSSGGAGETQYF	TGTGCCAGTAGTAGTAGCGGGGGGGCGGGAGAGACCCAGTACTTC
once	TRBJ2-2	TRBV28	TRBD2	CASTPSGRIGELFF	TGTGCCAGCACCCCCAGCGGGAGGATCGGGGAGCTGTTTTTT
NA	TRBJ2-3	TRBV5-6	NA	CASSPEGRDTQYF	TGTGCCAGCAGCCCCGAGGGTAGGGATACGCAGTATTTT
NA	TRBJ2-1	TRBV4-2	NA	CASSPGLYNEQFF	TGTGCCAGCAGCCCGGGACTTTACAATGAGCAGTTCTTC
NA	TRBJ2-7	TRBV30	TRBD1	CAWKSGTGGYEQYF	TGTGCCTGGAAATCGGGGACAGGGGGCTACGAGCAGTACTTC
few	TRBJ1-5	TRBV5-8	NA	CASSVQGGNQPQHF	TGTGCCAGCAGCGTACAGGGCGGCAATCAGCCCCAGCATTTT
NA	TRBJ2-3	TRBV7-3	TRBD2	CASSASGGGDTQYF	TGTGCCAGCAGTGCTAGCGGGGGAGGAGATACGCAGTATTTT
NA	TRBJ1-1	TRBV5-6	NA	CASRFDRNTEAFF	TGTGCCAGCCGCTTTGACAGGAACACTGAAGCTTTCTTT
NA	TRBJ1-4	TRBV15	NA	CATSRDPGGLGNEKLFF	TGTGCCACCAGCAGAGATCCTGGGGGGTTAGGTAATGAAAAACTGTTTTTT
NA	TRBJ2-7	TRBV6-5	NA	CASSYVLSSYEQYF	TGTGCCAGCAGCTACGTTCTGAGCTCCTACGAGCAGTACTTC
NA	TRBJ2-3	TRBV12-5	NA	CASGLGLETRTDTQYF	TGTGCTAGTGGTTTGGGCCTAGAGACTAGGACAGATACGCAGTATTTT
NA	TRBJ2-1	TRBV29-1	NA	CSVRRGNNEQFF	TGCAGCGTTCGGAGGGGTAACAATGAGCAGTTCTTC
few	TRBJ1-2	TRBV4-3	TRBD1	CASSPDRDYGYTF	TGCGCCAGCAGCCCGGACAGGGACTATGGCTACACCTTC
NA	TRBJ1-3	TRBV20-1	NA	CSASGRPGNTIYF	TGCAGTGCTAGTGGCAGGCCTGGAAACACCATATATTTT
NA	TRBJ1-1	TRBV15	NA	CATSRDIHSPEAFF	TGTGCCACCAGCAGAGATATACATTCCCCCGAAGCTTTCTTT
few	TRBJ2-2	TRBV19	NA	CASSILSGVNTGELFF	TGTGCCAGTAGTATATTGTCCGGGGTGAACACCGGGGAGCTGTTTTTT
NA	TRBJ1-1	TRBV3-1/TRBV3-2	TRBD1	CASSQFSGQGVEAFF	TGTGCCAGCAGCCAGTTTTCGGGGCAGGGGGTTGAAGCTTTCTTT
NA	TRBJ2-3	TRBV5-1	NA	CASSPSVTGRGDTQYF	TGCGCCAGCAGCCCCAGTGTTACGGGCCGGGGAGATACGCAGTATTTT